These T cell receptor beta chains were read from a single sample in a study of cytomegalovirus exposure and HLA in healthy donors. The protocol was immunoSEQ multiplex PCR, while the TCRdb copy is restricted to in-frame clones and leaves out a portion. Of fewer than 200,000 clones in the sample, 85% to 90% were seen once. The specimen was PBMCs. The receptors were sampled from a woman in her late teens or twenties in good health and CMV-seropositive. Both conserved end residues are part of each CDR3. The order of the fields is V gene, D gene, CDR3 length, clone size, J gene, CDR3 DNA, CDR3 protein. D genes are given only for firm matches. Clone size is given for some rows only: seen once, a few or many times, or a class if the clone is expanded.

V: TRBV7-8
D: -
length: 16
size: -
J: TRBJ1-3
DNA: TGTGCCAGCAGCCCGAGACAGTTTAGCTCTGGAAACACCATATATTTT
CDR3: CASSPRQFSSGNTIYF

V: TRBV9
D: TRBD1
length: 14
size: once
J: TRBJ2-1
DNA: TGTGCCAGCAGCCCTCAGACAGGGAACAATGAGCAGTTCTTC
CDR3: CASSPQTGNNEQFF

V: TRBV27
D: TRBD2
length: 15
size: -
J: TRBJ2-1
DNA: TGTGCCAGCAGTTTAGGGAGGGCCCCCCGAGGTGAGCAGTTCTTC
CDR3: CASSLGRAPRGEQFF

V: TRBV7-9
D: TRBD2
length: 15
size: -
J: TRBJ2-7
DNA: TGTGCCAGCAACGGTTACGGGGGGTTTGCCTACGAGCAGTACTTC
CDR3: CASNGYGGFAYEQYF

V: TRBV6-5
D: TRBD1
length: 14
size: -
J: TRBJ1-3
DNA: TGTGCCAGCAGGCCGACAGGGGCCGGAAACACCATATATTTT
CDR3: CASRPTGAGNTIYF

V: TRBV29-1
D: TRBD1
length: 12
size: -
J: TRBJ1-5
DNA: TGCAGCGTTGGACAGGGTAATCAGCCCCAGCATTTT
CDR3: CSVGQGNQPQHF

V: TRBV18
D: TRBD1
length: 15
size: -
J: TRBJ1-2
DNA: TGTGCCAGCTCACTCGAAGGGACAGGGGTTTTTGGCTACACCTTC
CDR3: CASSLEGTGVFGYTF

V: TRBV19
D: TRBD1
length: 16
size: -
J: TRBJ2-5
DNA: TGTGCCAGTAGTATTTCGGGACAGGGGGCGTTTGAGACCCAGTACTTC
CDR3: CASSISGQGAFETQYF

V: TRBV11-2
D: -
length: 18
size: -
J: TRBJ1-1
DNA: TGTGCCAGCAGCTTCCGGCCGGCTGGTGGGGGGGCGTCGACTGAAGCTTTCTTT
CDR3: CASSFRPAGGGASTEAFF

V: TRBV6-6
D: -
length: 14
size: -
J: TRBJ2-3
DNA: TGTGCCAGCAGGGAGGCGCGAGCTCAAGATACGCAGTATTTT
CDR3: CASREARAQDTQYF

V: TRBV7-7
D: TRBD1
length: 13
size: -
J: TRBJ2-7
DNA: TGTGCTAGCAGCTTAGACAGGGGGAACGAGCAGTACTTC
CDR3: CASSLDRGNEQYF

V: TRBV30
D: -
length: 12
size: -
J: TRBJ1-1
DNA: TGTGCCTGGATGGCGGGGAACACTGAAGCTTTCTTT
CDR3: CAWMAGNTEAFF

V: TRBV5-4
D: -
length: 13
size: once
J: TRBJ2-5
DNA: TGTGCCAGCAGCCGGCCGGGGGTGGAGACCCAGTACTTC
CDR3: CASSRPGVETQYF

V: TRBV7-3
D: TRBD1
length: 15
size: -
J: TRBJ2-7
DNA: TGTGCCAGCAGCTTAACGTCGGGACAGGGGAACGAGCAGTACTTC
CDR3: CASSLTSGQGNEQYF

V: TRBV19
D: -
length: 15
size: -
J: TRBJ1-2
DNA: TGTGCCAGTAGTGTTATTCGAGGACAGAACTATGGCTACACCTTC
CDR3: CASSVIRGQNYGYTF

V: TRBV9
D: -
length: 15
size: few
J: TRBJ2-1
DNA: TGTGCCAGCAGCGTAGAACCCATAGCCTACAATGAGCAGTTCTTC
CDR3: CASSVEPIAYNEQFF

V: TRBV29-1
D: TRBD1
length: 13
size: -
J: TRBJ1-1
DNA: TGCAGCGTTGAATTAGACAGGGACACTGAAGCTTTCTTT
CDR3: CSVELDRDTEAFF

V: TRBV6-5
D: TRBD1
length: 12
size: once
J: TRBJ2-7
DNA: TGTGCCAGTCGGGACAGCGATGACGAGCAGTACTTC
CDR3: CASRDSDDEQYF

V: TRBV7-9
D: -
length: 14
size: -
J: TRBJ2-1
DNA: TGTGCCAGCAGCGTACCACAGGGATTCGGTGAGCAGTTCTTC
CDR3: CASSVPQGFGEQFF

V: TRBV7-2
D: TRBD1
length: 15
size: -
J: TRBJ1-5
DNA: TGTGCCAGCAGCTCCGGACAGGCGGGCAATCAGCCCCAGCATTTT
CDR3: CASSSGQAGNQPQHF

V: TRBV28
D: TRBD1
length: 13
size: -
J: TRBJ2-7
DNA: TGTGCCACCCGGACAGGGGCCGTAGGGGAGCAGTACTTC
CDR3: CATRTGAVGEQYF

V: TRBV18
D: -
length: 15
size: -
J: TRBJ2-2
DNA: TGTGCCAGCTCACCACTACAGGGTGGGACCGGGGAGCTGTTTTTT
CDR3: CASSPLQGGTGELFF

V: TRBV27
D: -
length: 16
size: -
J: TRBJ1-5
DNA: TGTGCCAGCAGTTTATCGGCGGGCTCGGGGAATCAGCCCCAGCATTTT
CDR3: CASSLSAGSGNQPQHF

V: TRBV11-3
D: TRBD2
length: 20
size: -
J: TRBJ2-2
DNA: TGTGCCAGCAGCTTTAGGCTCGGACTAGCGGGAGGGGGGAACACCGGGGAGCTGTTTTTT
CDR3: CASSFRLGLAGGGNTGELFF

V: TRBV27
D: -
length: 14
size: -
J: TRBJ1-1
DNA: TGTGCCAGCAGTTCAATTCCGGCCCTACGGGGAGCTTTCTTT
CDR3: CASSSIPALRGAFF

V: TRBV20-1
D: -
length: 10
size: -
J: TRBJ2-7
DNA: TGCAGTGCCTGGGACACCGAGCAGTACTTC
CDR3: CSAWDTEQYF

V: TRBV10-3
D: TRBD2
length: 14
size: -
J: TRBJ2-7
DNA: TGTGCCATCAGTGCCAGGGAGGGCCCTTACGAGCAGTACTTC
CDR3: CAISAREGPYEQYF

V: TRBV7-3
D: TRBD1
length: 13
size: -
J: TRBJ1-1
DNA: TGTGCCAGCAGCACCCGGGACAGGGGACCAGCTTTCTTT
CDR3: CASSTRDRGPAFF

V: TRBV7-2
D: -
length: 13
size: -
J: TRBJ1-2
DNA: TGTGCCAGCAGCTTGCTACGGGACTATGGCTACACCTTC
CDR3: CASSLLRDYGYTF

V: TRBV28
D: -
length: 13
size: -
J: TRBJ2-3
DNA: TGTGCCAGCAGTTGGCGGTCCACAGATACGCAGTATTTT
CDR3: CASSWRSTDTQYF

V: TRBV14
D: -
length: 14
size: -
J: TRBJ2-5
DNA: TGTGCCAGCAGCCAGAGTCTAGCAGAAGAGACCCAGTACTTC
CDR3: CASSQSLAEETQYF

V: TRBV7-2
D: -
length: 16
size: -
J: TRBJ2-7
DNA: TGTGCCAGCAGCTTTCCAAAAGGGACACCGACCTACGAGCAGTACTTC
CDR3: CASSFPKGTPTYEQYF

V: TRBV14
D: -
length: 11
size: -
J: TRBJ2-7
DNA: TGTGCCAGCAGCCAAGACCTCGAGCAGTACTTC
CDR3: CASSQDLEQYF

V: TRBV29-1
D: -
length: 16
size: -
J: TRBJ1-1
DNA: TGCAGCGTTGCCCCAGACCCGGGGTTGCCAAACGCTGAAGCTTTCTTT
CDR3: CSVAPDPGLPNAEAFF

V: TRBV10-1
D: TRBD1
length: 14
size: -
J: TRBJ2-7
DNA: TGCGCCAGCAGTGCCAGACAGGGTCCCTACGAGCAGTACTTC
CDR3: CASSARQGPYEQYF

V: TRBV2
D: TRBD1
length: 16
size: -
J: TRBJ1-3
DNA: TGTGCCAGCAGTGGGGACAGGGCCGACTCTGGAAACACCATATATTTT
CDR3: CASSGDRADSGNTIYF

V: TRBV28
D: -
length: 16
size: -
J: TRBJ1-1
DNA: TGTGCCAGCAGAGAAACCCTGGGCAGGGGTGACACTGAAGCTTTCTTT
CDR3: CASRETLGRGDTEAFF